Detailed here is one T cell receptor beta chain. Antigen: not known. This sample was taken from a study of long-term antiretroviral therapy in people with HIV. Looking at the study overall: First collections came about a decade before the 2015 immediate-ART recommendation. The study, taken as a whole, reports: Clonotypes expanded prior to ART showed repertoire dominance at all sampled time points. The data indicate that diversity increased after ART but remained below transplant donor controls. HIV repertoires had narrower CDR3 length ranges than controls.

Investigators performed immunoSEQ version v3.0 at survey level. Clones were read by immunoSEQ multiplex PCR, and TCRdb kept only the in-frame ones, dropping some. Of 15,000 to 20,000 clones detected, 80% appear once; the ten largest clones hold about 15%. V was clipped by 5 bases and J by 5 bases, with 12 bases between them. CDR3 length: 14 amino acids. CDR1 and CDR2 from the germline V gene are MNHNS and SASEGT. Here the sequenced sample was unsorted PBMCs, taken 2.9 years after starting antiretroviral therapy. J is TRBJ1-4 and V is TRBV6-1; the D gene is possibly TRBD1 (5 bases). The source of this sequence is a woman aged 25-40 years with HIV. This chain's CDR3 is CASSLGGGNEKLFF. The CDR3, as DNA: TGTGCCAGCAGTCTAGGCGGGGGAAATGAAAAACTGTTTTTT.